The 7 T cell receptor beta chains below were found in one sample sequenced in a study of blood T cell repertoires in COVID-19. Assay: immunoSEQ multiplex PCR; the TCRdb copy retains only in-frame clones and omits some. The sample holds 80,000 or so clones, about 92% seen once. The sequencing input was peripheral blood. Receptors originate from a man aged 50 or older with acute or convalescent COVID-19.

The rearrangement uses TRBV9 and TRBJ2-5; the D gene is possibly TRBD2 (5 bases). Germline V gene data show CDR1 as SGDLS and CDR2 as YYNGEE. The CDR3 loop spans 14 amino acids. V was pared by 3 bases and J by 1 base, with 10 bases between. The chain's CDR3 is CASSASDFQETQYF. The CDR3 nucleotides are TGTGCCAGCAGCGCCTCGGACTTCCAAGAGACCCAGTACTTC.

J is TRBJ2-7 and V is TRBV7-6, with TRBD1 identical over 7 bases. The germline V gene has CDR1 SGHVS and CDR2 FNYEAQ. The CDR3 has 16 amino acids. V lost 5 bases and J lost 2; bases outside the gene matches: 12. Here the CDR3 reads CASSPPETGKTYEQYF. In DNA, the CDR3 is TGTGCCAGCAGCCCACCCGAGACAGGGAAAACCTACGAGCAGTACTTC.

This chain uses TRBV25-1 with TRBJ2-1, with D perhaps TRBD2 (5 bases). V was trimmed by 3 bases and J by 0 bases, leaving 12 bases between them. Germline V gene data show CDR1 as MGHDK and CDR2 as SYGVNS. CDR3 size: 16 residues. The CDR3 DNA reads as TGTGCCAGCAGTGATGGTGCGGGCCCCTCCTACAATGAGCAGTTCTTC. This translates into CASSDGAGPSYNEQFF. Using reference TRBV25-1 and TRBJ2-1 for the parts outside the CDR3, the full variable domain is EADIYQTPRYLVIGTGKKITLECSQTMGHDKMYWYQQDPGMELHLIHYSYGVNSTEKGDLSSESTVSRIRTEHFPLTLESARPSHTSQYLCASSDGAGPSYNEQFFGPGTRLTVL.

This chain links TRBV5-6 with TRBJ1-1; maybe TRBD1 (5 bases). Germline loops: CDR1 SGHDT, CDR2 YYEEEE. This CDR3 region has 12 residues. V lost 3 bases to trimming and J lost 4 bases, with 7 bases between them. CDR3 DNA sequence: TGTGCCAGCAGCTGGGGGGGCACTGAAGCTTTCTTT. As protein: CASSWGGTEAFF. Combining the CDR3 with reference TRBV5-6 and TRBJ1-1 gives the whole variable domain DAGVTQSPTHLIKTRGQQVTLRCSPKSGHDTVSWYQQALGQGPQFIFQYYEEEERQRGNFPDRFSGHQFPNYSSELNVNALLLGDSALYLCASSWGGTEAFFGQGTRLTVV.

CDR3 coding DNA: TGTGCCAGCAGCTTAGAGGATACAGGCCCCTACGAGCAGTACTTC. Protein sequence: CASSLEDTGPYEQYF. The V call is TRBV11-2, the J call TRBJ2-7; D might be TRBD1 (5 bases). V gave up 0 bases and J gave up 2 bases, with 11 bases separating them. CDR1 is SGHAT and CDR2 is FQNNGV in the germline V gene. The CDR3 is 15 amino acids.

V gene TRBV5-4 combines with J gene TRBJ1-4; D remains unclear. CDR3 length: 16 amino acids. Germline V lookup: CDR1 SGHNT, CDR2 YYREEE (reference sequence). Trimming removed 4 bases from V and 5 bases from J, with 18 bases in between. This CDR3 reads CASSQRVGKRNEKLFF. CDR3 bases: TGTGCCAGCAGCCAGAGGGTGGGCAAAAGGAATGAAAAACTGTTTTTT.

This clone was picked up one time. V and J are TRBV6-5 and TRBJ2-2; no reliable D call. The V gene lost 6 bases and the J gene lost 1 base, with 9 bases spanning the gap. The CDR3 is made up of 14 amino acids. CDR1 is MNHEY and CDR2 is SVGAGI in the germline V gene. The CDR3 coding sequence is TGTGCCAGCAGCTATGAAAGGAACACCGGGGAGCTGTTTTTT. Translating gives CASSYERNTGELFF.